The sequence of this T cell receptor (beta chain) was determined in a study of cytomegalovirus exposure and HLA in healthy donors (TCRdb year 2017). About the investigation overall: An earlier analysis of 550 to 700 of the donors reported 250 to 300 Gb of sequence data and roughly 110 million unique TCR beta sequences from approximately 180 million T cells. An early release covering around 630 HLA-typed donors comprised about 310 gigabases of sequencing data and around 80 million unique TCR sequences. Of the approximately 370 genotyped donors, 80% to 90% were placed in the genetic ancestry cluster associated with self-reported Caucasian donors. The study aimed to test whether signatures of past pathogen exposure could be identified by cataloging public T cell receptors. The study profiled the T cell repertoires of under 700 subjects by immunosequencing and related them to cytomegalovirus serostatus. Besides the first cohort of roughly 640 subjects, a separate validation cohort made up of over a hundred different subjects was used. To predict cytomegalovirus infection status, the study combined high-throughput TCR immunosequencing, statistical association of individual TCRs with disease status, and machine learning. To study patterns of TCR occurrence, a later analysis re-analyzed previously published TCR beta repertoires from 500 to 850 donors and added high-resolution HLA genotyping. Rather than drawing on any new phenotypic data, the later analysis identified candidate immune exposures from TCR beta sequences and the way those sequences occurred across donors. To decide whether each TCR beta V gene segment behaved as functional or pseudogenic, an earlier analysis of fewer than 750 of the donors relied on high-throughput TCR beta sequencing. Alongside the repertoire data, information on donor age, sex, ethnicity and CMV serostatus was compiled. In a later genetic analysis, genome-wide SNP genotypes for about three fifths of the 666 donors were used, and that subset was treated as a discovery cohort. Every repertoire in the discovery cohort had been generated on one and the same sequencing platform. Class I and class II HLA loci were covered by the typing at four-digit resolution. Typing coverage varied by locus: about 620-640 donors for A, B, C, DRB1 and DQB1; roughly 510 for DQA1; nearly 610 for DPA1; roughly 450 for DPB1. Roughly five DR-DQ haplotypes were treated as single units for association and clustering because of strong linkage in the cohort. Among roughly 400 genotyped donors of the cohort, an average of approximately 220,000 unique TCR beta nucleotide sequences was sequenced per donor, of which 15% to 20% were non-productive.

The cohort consisted of some 670 healthy bone marrow donors. At the time of sampling, all cohort members were nominally healthy, though unrecorded immune exposures were likely present. The donor was CMV seronegative and belonged to the group of 350 to 400 seronegative cohort members. A peripheral blood sample was provided by each donor, and peripheral blood mononuclear cells were used for TCR beta sequencing. The Qiagen DNeasy Blood Extraction Kit was used to extract genomic DNA from the blood cell samples. A note on this clone: Its cognate antigen has yet to be identified.

Study-wide findings and limitations: A later analysis found that HLA-associated TCR beta chains were more clonally expanded and had lower generation probabilities than equally common non-associated chains. A later analysis found that most CMV-associated TCR beta chains appeared HLA-restricted, with HLA associations seemingly driven largely by CMV exposure. Several of the top co-occurrence clusters appeared to be linked to parvovirus B19, influenza, CMV and Epstein-Barr virus, according to a later analysis. The classifier was reported to diagnose cytomegalovirus status with high specificity and sensitivity in both the original cohort and the validation cohort. Because counts were too low, about 15 rarely observed V segments, including chromosome 9 orphons, were left out of the earlier analysis of over 550 of the donors. In vitro tests confirmed that three of the cytomegalovirus-associated TCR beta chains recognize cytomegalovirus antigens. While some public TCRs were present in many individuals, most TCR sequences turned up only very rarely across donors. The sequencing pipeline was judged likely to have produced a cluster of highly shared sequence variants as a technical artifact. For the cohort, immune exposure information was limited to CMV serostatus. Compared with the 666-donor mean, donors in an Asian-associated ancestry cluster had fewer N-insertions in productive TCRs, according to a later genetic analysis. At a false discovery rate of 0.05, a later analysis linked approximately 18,000 TCR beta sequences to specific HLA alleles. Only TCR beta chains were sequenced in this cohort, and the absence of alpha or paired-chain data limited detectable features. The 87-base-pair reads could not distinguish some IMGT-functional V segments, including TRBV6-2 and TRBV6-3, so those segments were excluded. In a later genetic analysis, a missense DCLRE1C variant was associated with V-gene and J-gene trimming of TCR beta chains, and the association was replicated in an independent cohort. Presence/absence analyses assumed roughly uniform sequencing depth across donors, an assumption that may not hold. Correlated functional status among segregating V segments might be attributable to linkage disequilibrium, but an unknown experimental factor could not be ruled out. According to the authors, the approach could potentially be generalized to other disease states and immunological phenotypes. Broadly in line with IMGT annotations, most TCR beta V segments showed up in productive rearrangements about 87% or about 30% of the time in an earlier analysis of several hundred of the donors. Because some donors lacked HLA typing at each locus, the association tests relied only on the typed subset. When HLA alleles, especially DR and DQ, strongly co-occurred, TCR associations were difficult to assign to individual alleles. A further reported finding was that TCR beta sequences accurately predicted the HLA-A and HLA-B alleles for most subjects in the first cohort. In a later analysis, TCR association rates were found to vary across HLA loci, with the most associated TCRs seen for DRB1 alleles and the fewest for HLA-C alleles. The study listed approximately 150 TCR beta chains as associated with cytomegalovirus.

The method was the immunoSEQ multiplex PCR assay. A mixture of 60 forward primers for TCR Vbeta segments and 13 reverse primers for TCR Jbeta segments was used in the multiplex PCR. Amplification of the CDR3 region of rearranged TCR beta genes was performed with a multiplex PCR assay on genomic DNA. The amplified TCR beta libraries were sequenced on the Illumina HiSeq System as 87-base-pair reads. Processing in the source paper ran as follows. Across the 700 or so repertoires, a later analysis counted tens of millions of unique TCR beta chains, around 11 million of which were shared by at least two donors. Raw reads were error-corrected and collapsed into unique sequences with a nearest-neighbor algorithm that merged closely related sequences to remove PCR and sequencing errors. To assign V, D and J gene segments, CDR3 sequences were aligned to IMGT reference sequences. For a sequence to be retained, a match of at least six nucleotides was required to both a V gene segment and a J gene segment. Rearrangements were called productive when the CDR3 lacked stop codons and stayed in frame with V and J; all others were non-productive. CDR3 was defined by IMGT convention, running from the second conserved V-encoded cysteine to the conserved J-encoded phenylalanine. Sequences without an unambiguous match to a single V gene segment were excluded from the earlier analysis of about 600 of the donors. An earlier analysis of fewer than 750 of the donors called V segments functional above 56.7% productive rearrangements and segregating when the between-donor standard deviation exceeded 5%. A statistical classification framework was built for diagnosing cytomegalovirus status from the catalog of TCR beta chain sequences. In a later analysis, TCR nucleotide sequences were compared against IMGT/GENE-DB human TR gene sequences so that V and J genes could be assigned. Using the TCRdist pipeline, a later analysis assigned CDR3 sequences along with most-parsimonious VDJ recombination scenarios. In a later analysis, every TCR beta chain was defined by the combination of its CDR3 amino acid sequence and its V-gene family, and reads without a unique V-gene family were dropped. In a later analysis, 500 to 700 highly shared, low-generation-probability nucleotide sequences were removed to address suspected cross-contamination and a sequencing artifact. For each public chain, a later analysis derived a clonal expansion index from normalized ranks of inferred template counts within each repertoire. In a later analysis, generation probabilities were computed using a VDJ recombination model fitted to out-of-frame rearrangements, and the results were checked against IGoR. In a later analysis, TCR-TCR, TCR-HLA and TCR-CMV co-occurrence was scored with hypergeometric tests, and a repertoire-size bias correction was applied to TCR pairs. A later analysis estimated false discovery rates by permuting HLA or CMV assignments 20 times. In a later analysis, co-occurring TCRs were grouped with DBSCAN, and TCRdist sequence similarity was added when clustering was performed within HLA-allele-positive subsets. Repertoires with fewer than 30,000 or more than 120,000 public chains, plus five repertoires with anomalous nucleotide sharing, were excluded from co-occurrence clustering. TCRdb took over this immuneACCESS table, retaining in-frame rearrangements with V and J assigned. Such tables are incomplete; in checked studies, under half of the missing clones stem from an unresolved V gene, and the remainder is unexplained. V and J calls plus clone size are reproduced from that table; the DNA served to infer D and trimming. The table for this sample records some 41,000 clones. 6% to 6.5% of the sample goes to the ten largest clones.

From its cysteine to its phenylalanine, the CDR3 spans 15 amino acids. Only the CDR3 region is kept as DNA, spanning 45 bases read in frame from base 1. CDR1 and CDR2, per the germline V gene, are SNHLY and FYNNEI. V is trimmed back by 6 bases and J by 5 bases, and the junction contains 10 bases that no gene match accounts for. The TCR originated in a young man in good health and CMV-seronegative. Source material: PBMCs. The chain is encoded by TRBV2 joined to TRBJ2-5, and 9 junctional nucleotides match TRBD1. The CDR3 sequence is CASSYGQGSEETQYF. The nucleotide sequence is given as TGTGCCAGCAGCTACGGACAGGGGAGTGAGGAGACCCAGTACTTC.